These 10 T cell receptor beta chains came from one sample sequenced in a study of identical twins. TCRdb itself ran the 5' RACE reads through MiXCR, one entry per CDR3 protein. The table shows 300,000 or so distinct CDR3 sequences, with 7.5% to 9.5% occurring only once. These records were also assigned to another study, of yellow fever vaccine responses in identical twins.

Sequenced input: CD8+ T cells sorted from blood. The receptors stem from a woman aged 18-29 years in good health.

This clonotype occurred a few times. The chain employs TRBV9 and TRBJ2-7; TRBD1 or TRBD2 may be the D gene (6 bases each). CDR1 is SGDLS and CDR2 is YYNGEE in the germline V gene. The CDR3 sequence is 14 residues long. Trimming left V 4 bases short and J 3 bases short, with 14 bases between. The CDR3 here is CASSPGDNLYEQYF. The CDR3 nucleotides read TGTGCCAGCAGCCCGGGGGACAACCTCTACGAGCAGTACTTC.

This clonotype was picked up many times. The chain uses TRBV10-3 and TRBJ1-5; 9 nucleotides match TRBD1. The J segment lost 4 bases and the V segment lost 2 bases, leaving 0 bases of the junction unmatched. Germline V gene lookup returns CDR1 ENHRY and CDR2 SYGVKD. The CDR3 runs to 14 residues. CDR3 DNA: TGTGCCATCAGTGAGGGACAGGGGAATCAGCCCCAGCATTTT. Its protein product is CAISEGQGNQPQHF.

The chain is built from TRBV6-2 or TRBV6-3 and TRBJ1-5; perhaps TRBD1 as D (5 bases). The germline CDR1 and CDR2 sequences are MNHEY and SVGEGT. CDR3 length: 14 residues. V lost 4 bases and J lost 0, with 7 bases in between. CDR3 loop: CASSSGHSNQPQHF. CDR3 nucleotides: TGTGCCAGCAGTTCGGGGCATAGCAATCAGCCCCAGCATTTT.

The gene calls are TRBV4-2 and TRBJ2-7, with TRBD2 matching 7 bases. Unmatched junction bases numbered 4, after V lost 8 bases and J lost 0 bases. This CDR3 is 13 amino acids long. Germline V CDR1 and CDR2: LGHNA, YNFKEQ. CDR3 coding DNA: TGTGCCAGCGGGGGGGGGGGCTCCTACGAGCAGTACTTC. This sequence encodes CASGGGGSYEQYF.

The rearrangement uses TRBV29-1 and TRBJ1-2; D perhaps matches TRBD1 (6 bases). V was cut by 5 bases and J by 6 bases, with 19 bases left in between. The CDR3 is made up of 14 amino acids. CDR1 and CDR2 (germline): SQVTM, ANQGSEA. CDR3 amino acids: CSVFSLRGADGYTF. The CDR3 nucleotides read TGCAGCGTTTTCTCCCTTCGGGGGGCGGATGGCTACACCTTC. Full variable domain (missing parts from reference TRBV29-1 and TRBJ1-2): SAVISQKPSRDICQRGTSLTIQCQVDSQVTMMFWYRQQPGQSLTLIATANQGSEATYESGFVIDKFPISRPNLTFSTLTVSNMSPEDSSIYLCSVFSLRGADGYTFGSGTRLTVV.

This clonotype was recorded a few times. This chain connects TRBV7-6 to TRBJ2-5; maybe TRBD2 (5 bases). The V end was cut by 5 bases, the J end by 2 bases, with 15 bases between. Per germline, CDR1 SGHVS and CDR2 FNYEAQ. The CDR3 totals 15 residues. The DNA for the CDR3 is TGTGCCAGCAGCGCACGCTGGACTGATCAAGAGACCCAGTACTTC. As protein: CASSARWTDQETQYF.

This clonotype was seen many times. The gene calls are TRBV27 and TRBJ2-3; TRBD1 agrees at 10 bases. The germline CDR1 and CDR2 sequences are MNHEY and SMNVEV (reference sequence). CDR3 length: 18 residues. Trimming took 7 bases from V and 8 from J; bases not matched to a gene: 21. CDR3 bases: TGTGCCAGCACAGATTATGAGCTCCCGGGACAGGGGAAGGGTACGCAGTATTTT. Its translation: CASTDYELPGQGKGTQYF.

The chain joins TRBV29-1 to TRBJ2-1, with 9 bases matching TRBD2. CDR1 and CDR2 from the germline V gene are SQVTM and ANQGSEA. The V gene end was trimmed by 5 bases and the J gene end by 2 bases; junction bases not matched to a gene: 7. The CDR3 is 15 amino acids. This CDR3 reads CSVRDAGGPYNEQFF. The CDR3 DNA reads as TGCAGCGTTCGAGATGCGGGAGGGCCCTACAATGAGCAGTTCTTC.

This clonotype turned up a few times. The chain combines TRBV4-2 with TRBJ2-7; TRBD1 is a possible D gene (6 bases). Deletions cut 1 base from V and 2 bases from J, with 15 bases between. The CDR3 contains 16 residues. The germline gives CDR1 LGHNA, CDR2 YNFKEQ. The DNA of the CDR3 is TGTGCCAGCAGCCAAGCGCTGGGGGCGCCTACCTACGAGCAGTACTTC. It specifies CASSQALGAPTYEQYF.

This clonotype was recorded a few times. The J gene is TRBJ2-5, the V gene TRBV9; D is undetermined. Trimming took off 0 bases at V and 1 base at J, with 10 bases between the two ends. CDR1 and CDR2 (germline): SGDLS, YYNGEE. The CDR3 has 15 residues. Here the CDR3 reads CASSVVGGRQETQYF. The CDR3 nucleotides read TGTGCCAGCAGCGTAGTTGGTGGGCGCCAAGAGACCCAGTACTTC.